This TCR beta chain was recovered during a study of CD8+ T cells in alopecia areata. Findings of the study overall: Given one nonresponder, whether baseline CD8+ expansion relates to response remains uncertain.

This sample's treatment: oral pan-JAK inhibitor, 5-10 mg twice daily. Individuals with alopecia areata gave both lesional scalp punch biopsies and peripheral blood for collection. The CDR3 spans 12 residues. Germline CDR1 reads LNHDA; CDR2 reads SQIVND (reference sequence). V was trimmed by 5 bases and J by 8 bases, leaving 12 bases between them. RNA was isolated and reverse transcribed to cDNA, the sequencing template. Repertoires were generated with immunoSEQ multiplex PCR, while TCRdb's copy carries only in-frame clones and drops some. The data show around 300,000 clones, roughly 60% seen once. This clone occurred a few times. What it binds is not known.

This clonotype was obtained from a human donor with alopecia areata. This chain connects TRBV19 to TRBJ1-2; D is ambiguous. The input for sequencing was CD4+ T cells sorted from blood, taken around week 52, from a patient treated with tofacitinib. CDR3 residues: CASSSPNWGYTF. The CDR3 DNA is TGTGCCAGTAGTTCGCCCAATTGGGGCTACACCTTC.